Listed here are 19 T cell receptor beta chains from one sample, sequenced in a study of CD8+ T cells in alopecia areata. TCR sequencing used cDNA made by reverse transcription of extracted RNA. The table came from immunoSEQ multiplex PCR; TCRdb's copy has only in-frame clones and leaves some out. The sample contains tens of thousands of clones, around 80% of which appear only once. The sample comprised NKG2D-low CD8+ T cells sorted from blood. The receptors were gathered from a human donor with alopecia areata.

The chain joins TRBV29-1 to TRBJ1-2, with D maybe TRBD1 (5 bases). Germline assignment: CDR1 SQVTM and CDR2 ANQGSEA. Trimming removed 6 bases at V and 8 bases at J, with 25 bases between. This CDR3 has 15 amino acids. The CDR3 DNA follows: TGCAGCGTGAACCTAAACCGGGACCCGGCGGGAGGCTACACCTTC. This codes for CSVNLNRDPAGGYTF.

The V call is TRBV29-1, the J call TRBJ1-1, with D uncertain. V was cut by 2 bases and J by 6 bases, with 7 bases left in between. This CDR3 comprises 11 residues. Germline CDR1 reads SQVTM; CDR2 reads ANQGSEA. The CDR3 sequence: CSVELPAEAFF. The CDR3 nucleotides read TGCAGCGTTGAATTGCCGGCTGAAGCTTTCTTT.

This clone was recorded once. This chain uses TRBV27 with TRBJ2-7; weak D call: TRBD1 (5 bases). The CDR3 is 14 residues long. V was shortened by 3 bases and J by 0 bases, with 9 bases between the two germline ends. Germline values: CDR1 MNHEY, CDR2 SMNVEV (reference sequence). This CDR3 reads CASSFQGYSYEQYF. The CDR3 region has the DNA TGTGCCAGCAGTTTCCAGGGATACTCCTACGAGCAGTACTTC.

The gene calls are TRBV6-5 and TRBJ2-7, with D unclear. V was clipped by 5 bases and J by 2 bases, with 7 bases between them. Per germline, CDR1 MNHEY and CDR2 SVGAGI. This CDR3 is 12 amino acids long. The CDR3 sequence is CASSPGPYEQYF. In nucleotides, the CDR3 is TGTGCCAGCAGTCCCGGGCCCTACGAGCAGTACTTC.

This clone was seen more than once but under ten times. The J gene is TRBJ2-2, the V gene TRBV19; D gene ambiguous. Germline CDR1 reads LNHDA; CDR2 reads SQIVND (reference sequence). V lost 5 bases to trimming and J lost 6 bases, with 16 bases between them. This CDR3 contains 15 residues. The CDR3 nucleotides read TGTGCCAGTAGTTCACACCAATCCCGGGCCGGGGAGCTGTTTTTT. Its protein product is CASSSHQSRAGELFF.

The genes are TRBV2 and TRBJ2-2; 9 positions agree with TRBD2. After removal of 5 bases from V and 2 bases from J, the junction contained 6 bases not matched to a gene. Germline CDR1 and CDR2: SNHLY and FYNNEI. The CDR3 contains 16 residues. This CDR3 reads CASSLPSGVNTGELFF. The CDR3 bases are TGTGCCAGCAGTCTCCCTAGCGGGGTCAACACCGGGGAGCTGTTTTTT.

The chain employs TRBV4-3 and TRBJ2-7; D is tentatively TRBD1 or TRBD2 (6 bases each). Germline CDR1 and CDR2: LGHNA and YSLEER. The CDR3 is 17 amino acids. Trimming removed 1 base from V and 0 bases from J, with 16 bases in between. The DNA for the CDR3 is TGCGCCAGCAGCCAAGCCCGAGGGGGGCGTGACTCCTACGAGCAGTACTTC. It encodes CASSQARGGRDSYEQYF.

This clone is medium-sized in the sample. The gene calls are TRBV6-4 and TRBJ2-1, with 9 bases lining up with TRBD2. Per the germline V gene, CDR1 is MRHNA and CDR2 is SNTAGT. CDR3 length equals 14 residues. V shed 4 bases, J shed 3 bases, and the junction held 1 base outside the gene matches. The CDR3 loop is CASSVAGDYNEQFF. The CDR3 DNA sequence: TGTGCCAGCAGTGTAGCGGGAGACTACAATGAGCAGTTCTTC.

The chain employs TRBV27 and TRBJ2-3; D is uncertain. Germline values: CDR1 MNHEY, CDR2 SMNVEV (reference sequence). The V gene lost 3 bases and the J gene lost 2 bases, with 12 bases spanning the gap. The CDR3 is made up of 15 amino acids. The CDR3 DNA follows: TGTGCCAGCAGTTTTCGCGCAGCAAACACAGATACGCAGTATTTT. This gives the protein CASSFRAANTDTQYF.

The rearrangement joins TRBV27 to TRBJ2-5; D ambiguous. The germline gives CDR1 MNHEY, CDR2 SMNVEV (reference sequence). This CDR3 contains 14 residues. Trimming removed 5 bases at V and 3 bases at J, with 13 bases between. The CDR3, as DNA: TGTGCCAGCAGTCCTCGGTCTGGGAAAGAGACCCAGTACTTC. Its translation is CASSPRSGKETQYF.

The CDR3 region is CAWSMGIVLLGTEAFF. CDR3 DNA: TGTGCCTGGAGTATGGGTATTGTTCTTCTGGGCACTGAAGCTTTCTTT. The chain employs TRBV30 and TRBJ1-1; D gene ambiguous. Germline-derived CDR1 and CDR2 are GTSNPN and SVGIG (reference sequence). Trimming removed 2 bases at V and 4 bases at J, with 20 bases between. This CDR3 region has 16 residues.

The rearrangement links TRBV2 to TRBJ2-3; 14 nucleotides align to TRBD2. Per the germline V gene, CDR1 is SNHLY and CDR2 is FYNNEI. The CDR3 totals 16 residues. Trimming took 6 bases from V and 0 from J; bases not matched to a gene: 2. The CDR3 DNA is TGTGCCAGCAGGGGACTAGCGGGGGATAGCACAGATACGCAGTATTTT. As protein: CASRGLAGDSTDTQYF. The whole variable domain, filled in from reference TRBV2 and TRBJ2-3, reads EPEVTQTPSHQVTQMGQEVILRCVPISNHLYFYWYRQILGQKVEFLVSFYNNEISEKSEIFDDQFSVERPDGSNFTLKIRSTKLEDSAMYFCASRGLAGDSTDTQYFGPGTRLTVL.

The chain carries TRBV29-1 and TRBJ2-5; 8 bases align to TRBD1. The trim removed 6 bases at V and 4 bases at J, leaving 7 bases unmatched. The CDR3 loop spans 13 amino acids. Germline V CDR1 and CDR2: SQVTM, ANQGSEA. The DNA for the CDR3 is TGCAGCGTCGAGGACAGGGTCGGAGAGACCCAGTACTTC. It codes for CSVEDRVGETQYF.

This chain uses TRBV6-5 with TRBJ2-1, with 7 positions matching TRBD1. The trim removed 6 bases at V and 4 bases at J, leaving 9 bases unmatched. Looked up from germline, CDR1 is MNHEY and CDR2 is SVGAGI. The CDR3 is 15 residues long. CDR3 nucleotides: TGTGCCAGCAGAACACCGGGACAGCTTTACAATGAGCAGTTCTTC. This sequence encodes CASRTPGQLYNEQFF.

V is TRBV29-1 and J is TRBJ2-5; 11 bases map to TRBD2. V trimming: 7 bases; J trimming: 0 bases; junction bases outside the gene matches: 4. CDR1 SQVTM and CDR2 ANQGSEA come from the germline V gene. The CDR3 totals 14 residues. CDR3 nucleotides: TGCAGCGCTGATAGCGGGAGGGACCAAGAGACCCAGTACTTC. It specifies CSADSGRDQETQYF.

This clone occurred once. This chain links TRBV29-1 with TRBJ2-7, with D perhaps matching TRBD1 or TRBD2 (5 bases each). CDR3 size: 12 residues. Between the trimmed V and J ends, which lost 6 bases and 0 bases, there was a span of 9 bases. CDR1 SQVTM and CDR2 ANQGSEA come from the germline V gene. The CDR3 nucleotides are TGCAGCGTGAGGGACGTCTCCTACGAGCAGTACTTC. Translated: CSVRDVSYEQYF.

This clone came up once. The CDR3 nucleotides read TGCGCCAGCAGCCAAGTAAGACAAGGTGGCGGGAGTACAGATACGCAGTATTTT. This translates into CASSQVRQGGGSTDTQYF. The chain combines TRBV4-1 with TRBJ2-3; the match to TRBD2 covers 7 bases. Germline CDR1 MGHRA, CDR2 YSYEKL. Losses at the gene ends were 1 base for V and 3 bases for J; bases not matched to a gene: 13. The CDR3 has 18 amino acids.

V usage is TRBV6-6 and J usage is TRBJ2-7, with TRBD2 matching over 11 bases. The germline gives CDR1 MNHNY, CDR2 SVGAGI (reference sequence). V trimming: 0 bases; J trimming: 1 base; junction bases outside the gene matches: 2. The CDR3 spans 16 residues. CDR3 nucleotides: TGTGCCAGCAGTTACTCGACTAGCGGGAATTCCTACGAGCAGTACTTC. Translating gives CASSYSTSGNSYEQYF.

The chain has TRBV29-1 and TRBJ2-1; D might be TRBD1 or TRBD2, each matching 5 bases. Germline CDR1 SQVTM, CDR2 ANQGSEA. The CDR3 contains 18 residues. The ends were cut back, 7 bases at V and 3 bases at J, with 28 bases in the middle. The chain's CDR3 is CSAERRGPGPLYYNEQFF. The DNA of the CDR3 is TGCAGCGCCGAAAGAAGGGGACCGGGACCCTTATACTACAATGAGCAGTTCTTC.